This T cell receptor (beta chain) was captured by sequencing in a study of cytomegalovirus exposure and HLA in healthy donors. Notes on the study in general: Accounts indicate the classifier identified cytomegalovirus status with strong specificity and sensitivity.

This CDR3 has 15 residues. Trimming at V came to 4 bases and at J to 5 bases, leaving 7 bases not matched to a gene. The germline gives CDR1 MNHNY, CDR2 SVGAGI (reference sequence). Notes on this clone: The antigen is unknown.

With 60 Vbeta and 13 Jbeta primers, the PCR was carried out. Assay used: immunoSEQ multiplex PCR; TCRdb lists only in-frame clones, some missing. The repertoire holds 200,000 to 250,000 clones, with more than 80% as singletons. Material for sequencing was PBMCs. The sequence derives from a man under 40 in good health and CMV-seronegative. The V call is TRBV6-6, the J call TRBJ2-3, with TRBD2 matching over 9 bases. CDR3 protein: CASSSGLAGRDTQYF. The CDR3 region has the DNA TGTGCCAGCAGTTCTGGGCTAGCGGGACGAGATACGCAGTATTTT.